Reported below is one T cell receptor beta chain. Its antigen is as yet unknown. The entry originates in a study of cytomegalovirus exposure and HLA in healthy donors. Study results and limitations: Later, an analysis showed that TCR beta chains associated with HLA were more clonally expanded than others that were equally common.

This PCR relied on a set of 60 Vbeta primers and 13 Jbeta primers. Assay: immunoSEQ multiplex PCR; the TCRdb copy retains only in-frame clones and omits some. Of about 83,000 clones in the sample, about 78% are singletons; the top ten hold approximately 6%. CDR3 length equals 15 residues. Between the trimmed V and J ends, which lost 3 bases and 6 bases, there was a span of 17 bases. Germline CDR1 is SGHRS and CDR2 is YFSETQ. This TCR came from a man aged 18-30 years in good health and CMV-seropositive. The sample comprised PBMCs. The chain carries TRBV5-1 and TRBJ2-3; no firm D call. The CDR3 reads CASSYSSNGIDTQYF. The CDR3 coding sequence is TGCGCCAGCAGCTATTCCTCCAATGGCATTGATACGCAGTATTTT.